This is a list of T cell receptor beta chains from one sample in a study of blood T cell repertoires in COVID-19. Clones were read by immunoSEQ multiplex PCR, and TCRdb kept only the in-frame ones, dropping some. This table holds about 180,000 clones, around 80% found once. The sample was peripheral blood. The origin of the receptors is a human donor in a cohort sampled during active COVID-19. Each CDR3 is given with its conserved first and last residue. The D gene is left open where the match is weak. Clone size is given for some rows only: seen once, a few or many times, or a class if the clone is expanded.

V gene,clone size,J gene,CDR3 length,D gene,CDR3 DNA,CDR3 protein
TRBV6-5,.,TRBJ2-2,16,TRBD1,TGTGCCAGCAGTTACTCTGATCAGGGGGCGCCCGGGGAGCTGTTTTTT,CASSYSDQGAPGELFF
TRBV11-2,few,TRBJ2-7,15,TRBD2,TGTGCCAGCAGCTTAGGACTAGCGGGGCCCTACGAGCAGTACTTC,CASSLGLAGPYEQYF
TRBV7-9,.,TRBJ1-2,14,TRBD1,TGTGCCAGCAGCCAAGGACAGGGGGCTCTTGGCTACACCTTC,CASSQGQGALGYTF
TRBV13,.,TRBJ2-6,14,.,TGTGCCAGCACAGGGGAATCTGGGGCCAACGTCCTGACTTTC,CASTGESGANVLTF
TRBV5-4,many,TRBJ2-2,18,.,TGTGCCAGCAGCTTGGCAGTTGCGGGGGCGACGAACACCGGGGAGCTGTTTTTT,CASSLAVAGATNTGELFF
TRBV7-8,.,TRBJ2-7,14,.,TGTGCCAGCAGCCTCGAACTAGTCTCCTACGAGCAGTACTTC,CASSLELVSYEQYF
TRBV7-3,.,TRBJ2-3,15,.,TGTGCCAGCAGCTTAGGGGCGGGGAATGCAGATACGCAGTATTTT,CASSLGAGNADTQYF
TRBV30,few,TRBJ2-1,14,.,TGTGCCTGGAGTGTGTCAGGGCCGTACAATGAGCAGTTCTTC,CAWSVSGPYNEQFF
TRBV29-1,.,TRBJ2-6,13,.,TGCAGCGTTCCGAGCTCTGGGGCCAACGTCCTGACTTTC,CSVPSSGANVLTF
TRBV5-1,.,TRBJ1-2,14,.,TGCGCCAGCAGCTTGGCCGTTGGTGCGCGGGGCTACACCTTC,CASSLAVGARGYTF
TRBV14,.,TRBJ2-7,16,TRBD2,TGTGCCAGCAGCCAAGAGGGTAGCGGGAGCTACTACGAGCAGTACTTC,CASSQEGSGSYYEQYF
TRBV23-1,.,TRBJ1-1,15,.,TGCGCCAGCAGTCGGCCAGGTATAGTGAACACTGAAGCTTTCTTT,CASSRPGIVNTEAFF
TRBV9,.,TRBJ2-5,14,TRBD1,TGTGCCAGCAGCCCCTCCGGGACAGAAGAGACCCAGTACTTC,CASSPSGTEETQYF
TRBV5-3,.,TRBJ1-5,16,TRBD1,TGTGCCAGAAGCTTTTTCAGGGGGCGAAGCAATCAGCCCCAGCATTTT,CARSFFRGRSNQPQHF
TRBV5-1,once,TRBJ2-7,15,TRBD1,TGCGCCAGCAGCATAGACAGGGGGAGTATTTACGAGCAGTACTTC,CASSIDRGSIYEQYF
TRBV7-9,.,TRBJ2-1,12,.,TGTGCCAGCAGCTTATCGGGGGGCGCGCAGTTCTTC,CASSLSGGAQFF
TRBV2,.,TRBJ2-7,15,TRBD1,TGTGCCAGCAGTCGACCGGGACAGGGGACCTACGAGCAGTACTTC,CASSRPGQGTYEQYF
TRBV27,.,TRBJ1-6,19,.,TGTGCCAGCAGTTTATCTGGGGGACACGGAGTCGCCTATAGTTCACCCCTCCACTTT,CASSLSGGHGVAYSSPLHF
TRBV9,.,TRBJ2-3,14,.,TGTGCCAGCAGTGGGAGGGGGTTGGGAGATACGCAGTATTTT,CASSGRGLGDTQYF
TRBV5-4,.,TRBJ1-1,13,.,TGTGCCAGCAGCTTGGGAGAGAACACTGAAGCTTTCTTT,CASSLGENTEAFF
TRBV15,.,TRBJ1-4,14,.,TGTGCCACCGCGAACGGGGGAACTAATGAAAAACTGTTTTTT,CATANGGTNEKLFF
TRBV18,.,TRBJ1-2,18,TRBD1,TGTGCCAGCTCACCTCGCCCGGGACAGGGGTCCTCCTTGGCTGCCTACACCTTC,CASSPRPGQGSSLAAYTF
TRBV10-3,.,TRBJ2-5,14,.,TGTGCCATCACCCCAGGGGAGGGGTATGAGACCCAGTACTTC,CAITPGEGYETQYF
TRBV19,.,TRBJ1-2,14,.,TGTGCCAGTAACCCTGGCGGGATTAACTATGGCTACACCTTC,CASNPGGINYGYTF
TRBV27,.,TRBJ2-1,11,TRBD1,TGTGCCAGCAAACAGGGGATCGGGCAGTTCTTC,CASKQGIGQFF
TRBV27,.,TRBJ1-1,16,TRBD1,TGTGCCAGCAGGGGGGGAACAGGGGGTGGGCACACTGAAGCTTTCTTT,CASRGGTGGGHTEAFF
TRBV11-1,.,TRBJ2-1,14,.,TGTGCCAGCAGTATCGACAGACCCTACAATGAGCAGTTCTTC,CASSIDRPYNEQFF
TRBV15,once,TRBJ2-7,15,.,TGTGCCACCAGCAGTATCGAGCGCCCCCCCTACGAGCAGTACTTC,CATSSIERPPYEQYF
TRBV18,.,TRBJ2-5,13,TRBD1,TGTGCCAGCTCACCGGGACAGCAAGAGACCCAGTACTTC,CASSPGQQETQYF
TRBV10-2,.,TRBJ2-3,17,TRBD2,TGCGCCAGCAGTGTTAGGGATAGCGGGGGGACCGGGGATACGCAGTATTTT,CASSVRDSGGTGDTQYF